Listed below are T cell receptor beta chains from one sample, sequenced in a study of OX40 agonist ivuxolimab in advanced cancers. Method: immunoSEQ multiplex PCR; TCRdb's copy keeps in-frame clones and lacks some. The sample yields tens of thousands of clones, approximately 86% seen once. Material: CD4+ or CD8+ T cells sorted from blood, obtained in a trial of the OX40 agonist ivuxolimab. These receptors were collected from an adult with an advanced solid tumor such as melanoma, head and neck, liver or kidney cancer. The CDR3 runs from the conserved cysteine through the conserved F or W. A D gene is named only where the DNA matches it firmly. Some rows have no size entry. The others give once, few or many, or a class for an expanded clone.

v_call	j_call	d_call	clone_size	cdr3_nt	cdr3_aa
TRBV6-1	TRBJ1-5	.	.	TGTGCCGCAGGACAGACCACCAATCAGCCCCAGCATTTT	CAAGQTTNQPQHF
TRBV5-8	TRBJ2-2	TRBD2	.	TGTGCCAGCAGCTTGTTAGGAGCGGGAGTCGATACCGGGGAGCTGTTTTTT	CASSLLGAGVDTGELFF
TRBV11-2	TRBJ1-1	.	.	TGTGCCAGCAGCTTAGCGTTATCCATGAACACTGAAGCTTTCTTT	CASSLALSMNTEAFF
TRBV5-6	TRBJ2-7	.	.	TGTGCCAGCAGCTTTCTGATGTGGACAAACGGGCAGTACTTC	CASSFLMWTNGQYF
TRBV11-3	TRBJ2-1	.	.	TGTGCCAGCAGCCTGGGACGGAACAATGAGCAGTTCTTC	CASSLGRNNEQFF
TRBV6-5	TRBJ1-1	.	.	TGTGCCAGCAGTTCCCCCGGGACACCTGAAGCTTTCTTT	CASSSPGTPEAFF
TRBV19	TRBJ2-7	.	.	TGTGCCAGTAGGCCTCACAGGGGGGGTGCCTACGAGCAGTACTTC	CASRPHRGGAYEQYF
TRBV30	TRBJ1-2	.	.	TGTGCCTGGAGTTTGGAAAGGAGGGAAGGCTACACCTTC	CAWSLERREGYTF
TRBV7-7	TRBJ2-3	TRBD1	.	TGTGCCAGCAGCCTGACAGGGGAGACAGATACGCAGTATTTT	CASSLTGETDTQYF
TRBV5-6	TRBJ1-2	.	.	TGTGCCAGCAGCTTCTGGGATCGGGACTATGGCTACACCTTC	CASSFWDRDYGYTF
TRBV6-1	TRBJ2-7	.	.	TGTGCCAGCATTGACAGGATAATTTACGAGCAGTACTTC	CASIDRIIYEQYF
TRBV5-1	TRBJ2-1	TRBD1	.	TGCGCCAGCAGCAAGGGACAGGGCGATGAGCAGTTCTTC	CASSKGQGDEQFF
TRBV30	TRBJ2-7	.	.	TGTGCCTGGAGTGTCGGGTCAGGTCACGAGCAGTACTTC	CAWSVGSGHEQYF
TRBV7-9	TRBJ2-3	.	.	TGTGCCAGCAGCGTACTCCTGGGGATCACAGATACGCAGTATTTT	CASSVLLGITDTQYF
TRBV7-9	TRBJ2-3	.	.	TGTGCCAGCAACCCGAGATCAAGCACAGATACGCAGTATTTT	CASNPRSSTDTQYF
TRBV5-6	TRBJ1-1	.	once	TGTGCCAGCAGCTTGTGGGGGGTGAACACTGAAGCTTTCTTT	CASSLWGVNTEAFF
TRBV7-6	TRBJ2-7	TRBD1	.	TGTGCCAGCAGTCAATTCACAGGGGACGAGCAGTACTTC	CASSQFTGDEQYF
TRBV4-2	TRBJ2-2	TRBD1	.	TGTGCCAGCAATCCAGGGGGCTCCGGGGAGCTGTTTTTT	CASNPGGSGELFF
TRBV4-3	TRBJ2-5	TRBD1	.	TGCGCCAGCAGCCAAGACGGGACAGGGGGCGGAGAGACCCAGTACTTC	CASSQDGTGGGETQYF
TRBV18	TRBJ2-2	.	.	TGTGCCAGCTCACAAAGGGGGAATACCGGGGAGCTGTTTTTT	CASSQRGNTGELFF
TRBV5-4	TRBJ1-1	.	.	TGTGCCAGCAGCTACCACAGGGCGAACACTGAAGCTTTCTTT	CASSYHRANTEAFF
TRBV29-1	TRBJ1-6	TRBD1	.	TGCAGCGTGGGACAGGGTCCGGATTCACCCCTCCACTTT	CSVGQGPDSPLHF
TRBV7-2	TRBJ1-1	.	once	TGTGCCAGCAGCTTAGATCGTAGGCCCACTGAAGCTTTCTTT	CASSLDRRPTEAFF
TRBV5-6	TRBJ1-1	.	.	TGTGCCAGCAGCTTGTACTGGGGACGACCCGGGAACACTGAAGCTTTCTTT	CASSLYWGRPGNTEAFF
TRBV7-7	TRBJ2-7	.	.	TGTGCCAGCAGCGTAGACTTGGCGGCCGCCTACGAGCAGTACTTC	CASSVDLAAAYEQYF
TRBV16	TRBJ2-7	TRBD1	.	TGTGCCAGCAGCCATCTTAAACAGGGGGCGGGAACCTACGAGCAGTACTTC	CASSHLKQGAGTYEQYF
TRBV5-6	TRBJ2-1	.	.	TGTGCCAGCAGCTTACAGGGTGTGTCCTACAATGAGCAGTTCTTC	CASSLQGVSYNEQFF
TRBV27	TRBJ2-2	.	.	TGTGCCAGCAGTTTATATAGGGGCGACACCGGGGAGCTGTTTTTT	CASSLYRGDTGELFF
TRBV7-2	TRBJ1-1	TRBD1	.	TGTGCCAGCAGACAGGGGACAGCCTTGAACACTGAAGCTTTCTTT	CASRQGTALNTEAFF
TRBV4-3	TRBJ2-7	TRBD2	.	TGCGCCAGCAGCCAAGAAGCAGCGTCCAGCGGGAGGACCCATGACTACGAGCAGTACTTC	CASSQEAASSGRTHDYEQYF
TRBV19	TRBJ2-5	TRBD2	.	TGTGCCAGTAGTTATGCGGGAGTAGAGACCCAGTACTTC	CASSYAGVETQYF
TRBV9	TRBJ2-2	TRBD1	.	TGTGCCAGCAGTTGGGACAGGTGGAACACCGGGGAGCTGTTTTTT	CASSWDRWNTGELFF
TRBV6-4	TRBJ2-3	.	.	TGTGCCAGCAGTGACACGGGTTTCGCTACAGATACGCAGTATTTT	CASSDTGFATDTQYF
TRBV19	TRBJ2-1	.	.	TGTGCCAGTAGTATAGACGCTTCCCGGCCCCCGGTGGGCAATGAGCAGTTCTTC	CASSIDASRPPVGNEQFF
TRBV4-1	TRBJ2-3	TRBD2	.	TGCGCCAGCAGCTTACTCGGACTAGCGGGAGTACGGTCGTCGACAGATACGCAGTATTTT	CASSLLGLAGVRSSTDTQYF
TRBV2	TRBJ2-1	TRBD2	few	TGTGCCAGCAGTGAAGCCATCCTTAGACTAGCGGGGGGTAATGAGCAGTTCTTC	CASSEAILRLAGGNEQFF
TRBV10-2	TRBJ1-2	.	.	TGCGCCAGCAGTGACACGAACTATGGCTACACCTTC	CASSDTNYGYTF
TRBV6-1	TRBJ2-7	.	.	TGTGCCAGCAGTGAATGGGGGTACGAGCAGTACTTC	CASSEWGYEQYF
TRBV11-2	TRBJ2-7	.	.	TGTGCCAGCAGCTTAATTGCCGGGGGTTCGGGGGAGCAGTACTTC	CASSLIAGGSGEQYF
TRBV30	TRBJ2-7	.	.	TGTGCCTGGAGCCCGGTGGCGGGGGAGCAGTACTTC	CAWSPVAGEQYF
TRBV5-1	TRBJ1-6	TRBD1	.	TGCGCCAGCAGCTACTGGACAGGGGATAATTCACCCCTCCACTTT	CASSYWTGDNSPLHF
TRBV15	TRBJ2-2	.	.	TGTGCCACCAGCGCAACAGGGAACACCGGGGAGCTGTTTTTT	CATSATGNTGELFF
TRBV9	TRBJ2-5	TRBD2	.	TGTGCCAGCAGCGTAGGGATAGCGGGGGAGACCCAGTACTTC	CASSVGIAGETQYF
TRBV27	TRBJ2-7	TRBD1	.	TGTGCCAGCAGTTTATACCAGGGGGCTGGCTACGAGCAGTACTTC	CASSLYQGAGYEQYF
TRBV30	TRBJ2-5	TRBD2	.	TGTGCCTGGAGATACACTAGCGGGAGCCTCTTCGAGGAGACCCAGTACTTC	CAWRYTSGSLFEETQYF
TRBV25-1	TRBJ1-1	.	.	TGTGCCAGCAGTGAGAGGACAGAGAACACTGAAGCTTTCTTT	CASSERTENTEAFF
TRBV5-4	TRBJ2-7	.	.	TGTGCCAGCAGCTTGGTAGGTTCCGCCTACGAGCAGTACTTC	CASSLVGSAYEQYF
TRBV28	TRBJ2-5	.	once	TGTGCCAGCAGTTCTCGTACCAAGCAAGAGACCCAGTACTTC	CASSSRTKQETQYF
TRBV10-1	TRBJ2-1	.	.	TGCGCCAGCAGTGAAACAAATGCTCGGAATGAGCAGTTCTTC	CASSETNARNEQFF
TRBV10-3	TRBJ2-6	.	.	TGTGCCGGGGGGGCCAACGTCCTGACTTTC	CAGGANVLTF
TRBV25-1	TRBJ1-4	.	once	TGTGCCAGCAGTGAATTCCTGAGGGTGAGGGAAAAACTGTTTTTT	CASSEFLRVREKLFF
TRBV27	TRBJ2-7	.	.	TGTGCCAGCAGTTTAACTCCTGGGGGTCTCCTCTACGAGCAGTACTTC	CASSLTPGGLLYEQYF
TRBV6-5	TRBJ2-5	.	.	TGTGCCAGCCTGGACCTTGACAGTCAAGAGACCCAGTACTTC	CASLDLDSQETQYF
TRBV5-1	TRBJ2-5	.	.	TGCGCCAGCAGCTTAAGGCAGTACCAAGAGACCCAGTACTTC	CASSLRQYQETQYF